The subject of this entry is one T cell receptor beta chain. Its target antigen remains unknown. No much larger clone exists at a distance of one base, and base qualities are not known. The CDR1 and CDR2 encoded by the germline V gene are SGHVS and FQNEAQ. Ends trimmed: V by 1 base, J by 4 bases; bases unmatched to a gene: 8. Reading from cysteine to phenylalanine, the CDR3 counts 16 amino acids. Just the 48-base CDR3 DNA is kept, in frame starting at base 1. The sample originates from a study of blood T cell repertoires in COVID-19 (dated by TCRdb to the early 2020s). Context from the whole study: The collaborator samples originated in the United States, Italy and Spain and spanned the acute and convalescent phases of COVID-19. The material from the prospective study consisted of cDNA or gDNA derived from T cells, B-cell-depleted T cells, or PBMCs. The dataset comprised deeply sampled blood TCRbeta repertoires from subjects exposed to, actively infected with, or recovered from COVID-19. The repertoires were released in a freely available public database meant as a resource for research on the immune response to SARS-CoV-2. The samples were drawn from the first 160 participants of the ongoing ImmuneRACE study and from about 1,200 subjects provided by 6 global collaborators. Sample metadata almost always included a de-identified subject ID, COVID-19 status, age in years and sex. Where available, HLA class I and class II types were obtained from metadata supplied by the sample provider rather than from assay-based typing. What the authors observed across the whole study: How much clinical and demographic metadata was included differed by source and by participant, and the metadata was provided uncurated.

Participants in the prospective study were aged roughly 18 to 90 years, lived in 24 United States geographic areas, and enrolled through a virtual design. To assign participants to cohorts, the prospective study relied on clinical history that participants themselves reported in a screening survey and a study questionnaire. Recovered participants in ImmuneRACE Cohort 3 were defined as having two consecutive negative NP/OP PCR tests, clearance from a healthcare professional, or resolution of symptoms. In the prospective study, whole blood, serum and a nasopharyngeal or oropharyngeal swab were collected from each participant by mobile phlebotomists. Prospective study participants could optionally give additional blood draws and questionnaires over a roughly 2-month period. Before DNA extraction, prospective study blood samples were shipped either frozen or at room temperature. TCRbeta CDR3 regions were amplified from genomic DNA by means of the immunoSEQ Assay, a bias-controlled multiplex PCR. The study's processing was this. Within the assay, amplification of reference gene primers was used to estimate how many nucleated cells each sample contained. To quantify the absolute abundance of each unique TCRbeta CDR3 rearrangement, sequence reads were collapsed and filtered. For each sample, productive Simpson clonality was calculated as the square root of Simpson's diversity index across productive rearrangements. The immuneACCESS repertoire file appears here via TCRdb, limited to in-frame rearrangements. These files lack a portion of the clones; in checked studies, under half of the deficit traces to unresolved V genes, and the cause of the others is not known. V and J calls plus clone size are reproduced from that table; the DNA served to infer D and trimming. This sample is represented by around 230,000 clones; 88% of them were singletons. Of the sample, 2.6% falls within the top ten clones.

The sequence came from a woman aged 25-40 years who had recovered from COVID-19. The sequenced material came from PBMCs or T cells enriched from blood (not recorded which). The chain uses TRBV7-8 and TRBJ1-1; TRBD1 agrees with 8 junctional bases. The DNA is TGTGCCAGCAGCTTAGACAGGGGGATTGTCGGCACTGAAGCTTTCTTT. This codes for CASSLDRGIVGTEAFF.